The next 29 T cell receptor beta chains were all read from a single sample in a study of response to subunit inactivated influenza vaccine (dated by TCRdb to the late 2010s). Libraries came from RT-PCR. The run used an Illumina HiSeq 2500. The public reads were reanalyzed by TCRdb: fastp trimming at Q25, MiXCR alignment, in-frame beta chains only. For every CDR3 protein sequence, its rows merge into one entry that carries the most common genes and DNA. Across this sample there are roughly 570,000 distinct CDR3 sequences, with about 14% seen only once. Approximately 12% of the sample goes to the ten largest clones. Sequenced here: PBMCs from blood, sampled roughly 12 days after vaccination. Receptor source: a man aged 50 or older who received an inactivated influenza vaccine. Donor details come from another sample of the same person, matched by shared clones.

The chain couples TRBV12-3 or TRBV12-4 to TRBJ1-1; TRBD1 might be the D (5 bases). The CDR3 totals 13 residues. Between the trimmed V and J ends, which lost 8 bases and 1 base, there was a span of 11 bases. This chain's CDR3 is CASLGRPNTEAFF. The CDR3 DNA sequence: TGTGCCAGCTTGGGGCGGCCGAACACTGAAGCTTTCTTT.

The CDR3 DNA follows: TGTGCCAGCAGTTACCTCTATACAGGGGGCAACTATGGCTACACCTTC. It yields the protein CASSYLYTGGNYGYTF. This chain connects TRBV6-5 to TRBJ1-2, with TRBD1 matching over 9 bases. Trimming took 2 bases from V and 2 from J; bases not matched to a gene: 6. This CDR3 has 16 amino acids. Germline-derived CDR1 and CDR2 are MNHEY and SVGAGI.

This clonotype has just a few counts. The chain links TRBV6-1 to TRBJ1-5; 7 bases fit TRBD1. With V trimmed by 5 bases and J by 1 base, 8 bases remained unmatched. The CDR3 spans 16 residues. Germline V gives CDR1 MNHNS, CDR2 SASEGT. In DNA, the CDR3 is TGTGCCAGCAGTAGAATGGGGACAGCCAGCAATCAGCCCCAGCATTTT. It specifies CASSRMGTASNQPQHF.

This clonotype was seen at least ten times. This chain joins TRBV7-9 and TRBJ2-1; 9 bases agree with TRBD2. V was pared by 5 bases and J by 4 bases, with 9 bases of the junction left unmatched. Germline CDR1 reads SEHNR; CDR2 reads FQNEAQ (reference sequence). The CDR3 totals 16 residues. For the CDR3, the DNA is TGTGCCAGCAGCCTATCGAGCGGGGGGCTTTACAATGAGCAGTTCTTC. Translated: CASSLSSGGLYNEQFF. Filled out from reference TRBV7-9 and TRBJ2-1, the complete variable domain reads DTGVSQNPRHKITKRGQNVTFRCDPISEHNRLYWYRQTLGQGPEFLTYFQNEAQLEKSRLLSDRFSAERPKGSFSTLEIQRTEQGDSAMYLCASSLSSGGLYNEQFFGPGTRLTVL.

This chain uses TRBV20-1 with TRBJ2-2; the D is unclear. This CDR3 contains 14 residues. V was clipped by 6 bases and J by 6 bases, with 17 bases between them. From germline, CDR1 is DFQATT and CDR2 SNEGSKA (reference sequence). CDR3 nucleotide sequence: TGCAGTGCCCGAGCTGTACAAAAGGCCGGGGAGCTGTTTTTT. It yields the protein CSARAVQKAGELFF.

This clonotype was detected only a few times. The rearrangement links TRBV6-2 or TRBV6-3 to TRBJ2-7; tentatively, D is TRBD2 (5 bases). V lost 8 bases and J lost 1, with 9 bases in between. The germline V gene has CDR1 MNHEY and CDR2 SVGEGT. The CDR3 extends over 12 amino acids. The CDR3 nucleotides read TGTGCCAGCTCGGACTTTTCCTACGAGCAGTACTTC. This gives the protein CASSDFSYEQYF.

This clonotype was observed at least ten times. The chain links TRBV7-6 to TRBJ2-3; TRBD1 might be the D (6 bases). The CDR3 covers 15 residues. Trimming took 2 bases from V and 9 from J, leaving 18 bases between them. Germline V gene lookup returns CDR1 SGHVS and CDR2 FNYEAQ. For the CDR3, the DNA is TGTGCCAGCAGCTTACTTCGGCTAGGGGGAGAAACGCAGTATTTT. It yields the protein CASSLLRLGGETQYF.

This chain links TRBV3-1 with TRBJ2-2, with D possibly TRBD2 on 5 matching bases. Looked up from germline, CDR1 is LGHDT and CDR2 is YNNKEL (reference sequence). This CDR3 has 15 amino acids. Trimming took 0 bases from V and 4 from J, leaving 9 bases between them. CDR3 sequence reads: CASSQDLALTGELFF. CDR3 nucleotides: TGTGCCAGCAGCCAAGACTTAGCGCTCACCGGGGAGCTGTTTTTT.

This clonotype was recorded many times. This chain connects TRBV5-1 to TRBJ2-7, with 10 nucleotides matching TRBD2. Trimming cost V 3 bases and J 0 bases; bases outside gene matches: 6. The CDR3 covers 16 residues. CDR1 and CDR2 (germline): SGHRS, YFSETQ. The CDR3 nucleotides read TGCGCCAGCAGCTGGACTAGCGGTAAACTCTCCTACGAGCAGTACTTC. Translation gives CASSWTSGKLSYEQYF. The full variable domain, rest sourced from reference TRBV5-1 and TRBJ2-7, is KAGVTQTPRYLIKTRGQQVTLSCSPISGHRSVSWYQQTPGQGLQFLFEYFSETQRNKGNFPGRFSGRQFSNSRSEMNVSTLELGDSALYLCASSWTSGKLSYEQYFGPGTRLTVT.

A few counts support this clonotype. The CDR3: CSVGAGSSYNEQFF. The CDR3 region has the DNA TGCAGCGTTGGAGCGGGGAGCTCCTACAATGAGCAGTTCTTC. This chain uses TRBV29-1 with TRBJ2-1; 7 bases are shared with TRBD2. J lost 0 bases, V lost 4 bases, and 3 bases had no gene match. Per germline, CDR1 SQVTM and CDR2 ANQGSEA. The CDR3 runs to 14 residues.

The V gene is TRBV4-3, the J gene TRBJ2-1; 11 bases line up with TRBD2. Trimming took 0 bases from V and 1 from J; bases not matched to a gene: 11. The germline V gene has CDR1 LGHNA and CDR2 YSLEER. The CDR3 loop spans 20 amino acids. CDR3 in amino acids: CASSQDFLAGGQGSYNEQFF. The CDR3 DNA follows: TGCGCCAGCAGCCAAGATTTTCTAGCGGGGGGCCAGGGGTCCTACAATGAGCAGTTCTTC.

This clonotype was picked up many times. The chain has TRBV25-1 and TRBJ2-1; D is unresolved. The CDR3 has 14 amino acids. Germline loops: CDR1 MGHDK, CDR2 SYGVNS. The V end lost 3 bases, the J end lost 3 bases, and 9 bases lay between the germline ends. The CDR3 spells CASSEVDGYNEQFF. In DNA form, the CDR3 reads TGTGCCAGCAGTGAGGTAGACGGCTACAATGAGCAGTTCTTC.

The CDR3: CASSSRGGLGTDTQYF. As DNA, the CDR3 is TGTGCCAGCAGCTCAAGAGGAGGGCTTGGCACAGATACGCAGTATTTT. The chain recombines TRBV7-9 with TRBJ2-3; a weak D match, TRBD2 (6 bases). Germline CDR1 and CDR2: SEHNR and FQNEAQ (reference sequence). V shed 4 bases and J shed 1 base, with 15 bases lying between them. This CDR3 spans 16 amino acids.

This clonotype was counted a few times. This chain connects TRBV28 to TRBJ2-7, with TRBD2 matching over 13 bases. CDR1 and CDR2 (germline): MDHEN, SYDVKM. V shed 1 base, J shed 1 base, and the junction held 1 base outside the gene matches. This CDR3 contains 16 residues. The CDR3 bases are TGTGCCAGCAGTTTATCGGGACTAGCGGGGTCCTACGAGCAGTACTTC. Translation gives CASSLSGLAGSYEQYF.

The V and J genes are TRBV7-9 and TRBJ2-5; tentatively, D is TRBD2 (7 bases). CDR3 size: 14 residues. Germline V gene sequence: CDR1 SEHNR, CDR2 FQNEAQ (reference sequence). V was shortened by 5 bases and J by 5 bases, with 15 bases between the two germline ends. The CDR3 loop reads CASSPVGGGETQYF. CDR3 in DNA: TGTGCCAGCAGCCCGGTTGGCGGGGGCGAGACCCAGTACTTC.

To note about this clonotype: Likely a read error: the CDR3 ends without its conserved phenylalanine or tryptophan. The DNA is left out, because the CDR3 cannot be placed on it with certainty; the CDR3 is given as TCRdb lists it. The chain combines TRBV12-3 or TRBV12-4 with TRBJ2-3; the tabulated D call, TRBD2, remains unverified against the DNA. Including both end residues, the CDR3 is 12 amino acids long. CDR3 in amino acids: CASSRTSGDFLM.

This clonotype has only a few counts. This chain links TRBV3-1 with TRBJ2-1, with D possibly matching TRBD2 (6 bases). Germline loops: CDR1 LGHDT, CDR2 YNNKEL (reference sequence). The CDR3 length is 15 residues. Deletions cut 1 base from V and 7 bases from J, with 14 bases between. This CDR3 is CASSQAVTSSNEQFF. For the CDR3, the DNA is TGTGCCAGCAGCCAAGCTGTGACTAGTTCGAATGAGCAGTTCTTC.

This clonotype turned up a few times. The chain couples TRBV4-3 to TRBJ1-2; TRBD1 matches at 8 bases. CDR3 length: 15 residues. J lost 7 bases, V lost 4 bases, and 11 bases had no gene match. CDR1 is LGHNA, CDR2 YSLEER, per germline. CDR3 region: CASSPGHRGDLGYTF. DNA for the CDR3: TGCGCCAGCAGCCCCGGGCACAGGGGGGATCTTGGCTACACCTTC.

The table lists this clonotype with a few counts. The chain employs TRBV29-1 and TRBJ2-1; unclear D gene. V lost 4 bases and J lost 0, with 10 bases in between. CDR3 length equals 14 residues. Germline CDR1 and CDR2: SQVTM and ANQGSEA. The CDR3 here is CSVGLAPSYNEQFF. As DNA, the CDR3 is TGCAGCGTTGGGTTAGCACCCTCCTACAATGAGCAGTTCTTC.

As concerns this clonotype: One end of the junction fails to match germline, which may point to a read error. The rearrangement uses TRBV20-1 and TRBJ2-1; 10 bases are shared with TRBD1. This CDR3 has 15 residues. The germline V gene has CDR1 DFQATT and CDR2 SNEGSKA (reference sequence). The CDR3 nucleotides are TGCAGTGCTCGTCCCGGGACAGGGGCCTACAATGAGCAGATCTTC. Translated, it gives CSARPGTGAYNEQIF.

The J gene is TRBJ2-1, the V gene TRBV6-1; 10 bases match TRBD2. Germline trimming cut 3 bases from V and 1 base from J; bases unmatched to any gene: 9. Germline lookup yields CDR1 MNHNS and CDR2 SASEGT. This CDR3 contains 18 residues. The CDR3 nucleotides are TGTGCCAGCAGTGAGACTAGCGGGTACCACCAATCCTACAATGAGCAGTTCTTC. As protein: CASSETSGYHQSYNEQFF.

The chain couples TRBV11-2 to TRBJ2-7, with a possible D match to TRBD2 (6 bases). Germline loops: CDR1 SGHAT, CDR2 FQNNGV. The CDR3 has 17 amino acids. V lost 8 bases, J lost 3 bases, and 26 bases lay in between. The CDR3 DNA follows: TGTGCCAGCTCGGACTACCAAGGGTGGGCCGACTACTACGAGCAGTACTTC. Translating gives CASSDYQGWADYYEQYF.

This rearrangement joins TRBV4-2 to TRBJ1-5; no clear D gene. This CDR3 is built from 14 residues. With 0 bases removed from V and 7 bases from J, the gap between germline ends came to 10 bases. Germline assignment: CDR1 LGHNA and CDR2 YNFKEQ. The CDR3 nucleotides are TGTGCCAGCAGCCAAGAATTCGGCAGGCAGCCCCAGCATTTT. Its protein product is CASSQEFGRQPQHF.

This rearrangement joins TRBV12-3 or TRBV12-4 to TRBJ2-1; perhaps TRBD1 as D (6 bases). CDR3 length equals 14 residues. V shed 10 bases and J shed 0 bases, with 13 bases lying between them. The CDR3 sequence: CATTTGSSYNEQFF. CDR3 nucleotides: TGTGCCACCACCACAGGGTCCTCCTACAATGAGCAGTTCTTC.

The V call is TRBV14, the J call TRBJ2-2; D not resolved. V dropped 4 bases and J dropped 4 bases, with 16 bases sitting between them. Germline V gene data show CDR1 as SGHDN and CDR2 as FVKESK. The CDR3 has 16 amino acids. For the CDR3, the DNA is TGTGCCAGCAGCCCCCCGGCCGGGCGAGCCACCGGGGAGCTGTTTTTT. It yields the protein CASSPPAGRATGELFF.

This chain connects TRBV7-3 to TRBJ2-3; tentatively, D is TRBD2 (5 bases). The CDR3 totals 12 residues. In germline, CDR1 is SGHTA, CDR2 FQGTGA. V lost 6 bases, J lost 9 bases, and 13 bases lay in between. This chain's CDR3 is CASRSDSGTQYF. The DNA for the CDR3 is TGTGCCAGCAGATCGGACTCGGGGACGCAGTATTTT. The entire variable domain, with the rest obtained from reference TRBV7-3 and TRBJ2-3, is as follows: GAGVSQTPSNKVTEKGKYVELRCDPISGHTALYWYRQSLGQGPEFLIYFQGTGAADDSGLPNDRFFAVRPEGSVSTLKIQRTERGDSAVYLCASRSDSGTQYFGPGTRLTVL.

The chain is built from TRBV20-1 and TRBJ1-1, with 10 bases fitting TRBD1. CDR1 is DFQATT and CDR2 is SNEGSKA in the germline V gene (reference sequence). V dropped 6 bases and J dropped 8; count of bases not matched to a gene: 9. This CDR3 comprises 13 residues. CDR3 in amino acids: CSAIDRGPGEAFF. Written as DNA, the CDR3 is TGCAGTGCAATTGACAGGGGGCCAGGGGAAGCTTTCTTT.

V is TRBV3-1 and J is TRBJ2-7, with 10 bases fitting TRBD1. The V gene end was trimmed by 3 bases and the J gene end by 6 bases; junction bases not matched to a gene: 5. Germline assignment: CDR1 LGHDT and CDR2 YNNKEL (reference sequence). The CDR3 runs 14 residues. In DNA, the CDR3 is TGTGCCAGCAGCCACCGGGGACAGGGGTTCGAGCAGTACTTC. Its translation: CASSHRGQGFEQYF.

This clonotype was seen a few times. The rearrangement joins TRBV28 to TRBJ2-5, with D unresolved. The germline V gene has CDR1 MDHEN and CDR2 SYDVKM. Trimming shortened V by 2 bases and J by 2 bases, and 9 bases separated the two germline ends. The CDR3 has 14 amino acids. The CDR3 nucleotides read TGTGCCAGCAGTTTAAGCTGGCGGCAAGAGACCCAGTACTTC. This codes for CASSLSWRQETQYF.